What follows are 23 T cell receptor beta chains derived from one specimen sequenced in a study of blood T cells in healthy people across ages. The use of a sample-barcoded 5' primer and a J-beta primer mix characterized a second PCR of roughly 7 to 11 cycles. Each CDR3 protein gets one entry after TCRdb re-called the 5' RACE reads with MiXCR. The profile shows approximately 490,000 distinct CDR3 sequences, 20% to 30% of them singletons. The data were also submitted as part of a second study, on T cells of mothers and their children.

Input material: blood. These receptors all come from a boy under 18 in good health.

This chain joins TRBV4-1 and TRBJ2-5; D perhaps matches TRBD2 (6 bases). The CDR3 loop spans 16 amino acids. The V end was cut by 0 bases, the J end by 6 bases, with 17 bases between. Looked up from germline, CDR1 is MGHRA and CDR2 is YSYEKL. The CDR3 is CASSQDPGERTQTQYF. CDR3 nucleotide sequence: TGCGCCAGCAGCCAAGACCCGGGAGAGCGTACTCAGACCCAGTACTTC.

This clonotype appeared a few times. CDR3 nucleotides: TGTGCCACCACCCTTCAGGGTGGTGATGACGAGCAGTACTTC. It translates to CATTLQGGDDEQYF. The chain employs TRBV28 and TRBJ2-7, with D perhaps matching TRBD1 (5 bases). Germline V gives CDR1 MDHEN, CDR2 SYDVKM. The V end was cut by 10 bases, the J end by 5 bases, with 21 bases between. This CDR3 contains 14 residues.

In this sample, this clonotype turned up a few times. V gene TRBV9 combines with J gene TRBJ2-3; the D gene is possibly TRBD2 (6 bases). Trimming took 3 bases from V and 5 from J, leaving 13 bases between them. Germline V gene lookup returns CDR1 SGDLS and CDR2 YYNGEE. The CDR3 has 14 amino acids. The CDR3 DNA reads as TGTGCCAGCAGCGGCGCGGGGCATGTAGATACGCAGTATTTT. Its protein is CASSGAGHVDTQYF.

The sample holds a few counts of this clonotype. The CDR3 does not close with the conserved phenylalanine or tryptophan, likely indicating a read error. The rearrangement links TRBV7-2 to TRBJ1-4; D ambiguous. Germline V gives CDR1 SGHTA, CDR2 FQGNSA. Trimming took off 4 bases at V and 4 bases at J, with 10 bases between the two ends. This CDR3 contains 14 residues. The chain's CDR3 is CASSSSGINEKLFL. Here the CDR3 DNA reads TGTGCCAGCAGCTCATCAGGAATTAATGAAAAACTGTTTCTT.

In this sample, this clonotype turned up a few times. This chain's CDR3 is CASTGGSASKETQYF. The CDR3 DNA reads TGTGCCAGCACTGGCGGGAGCGCCAGCAAGGAGACCCAGTACTTC. The V gene is TRBV2, the J gene TRBJ2-5; 7 bases agree with TRBD2. The germline V gene encodes CDR1 SNHLY and CDR2 FYNNEI. After removal of 7 bases from V and 5 bases from J, the junction contained 13 bases not matched to a gene. This CDR3 region has 15 residues.

This clonotype showed up just a few times. The chain employs TRBV7-2 and TRBJ2-2; D is undetermined. This CDR3 contains 12 residues. Germline V gives CDR1 SGHTA, CDR2 FQGNSA. Trimming removed 3 bases from V and 6 bases from J, with 5 bases in between. This CDR3 is CASSFSAGELFF. The DNA for the CDR3 is TGTGCCAGCAGCTTCAGCGCCGGGGAGCTGTTTTTT.

This chain links TRBV20-1 with TRBJ2-1; 7 bases align to TRBD2. Per germline, CDR1 DFQATT and CDR2 SNEGSKA (reference sequence). V shed 1 base and J 3 bases; nucleotides not matched to a gene: 6. The CDR3 contains 15 residues. The CDR3 loop is CSARGSSGGYNEQFF. In nucleotides, the CDR3 is TGCAGTGCTAGAGGGTCCTCGGGAGGCTACAATGAGCAGTTCTTC.

The V and J genes are TRBV7-8 and TRBJ2-5; the match to TRBD1 covers 11 bases. With the DNA end fitting TRBJ2-1 better, the J assignment may be wrong. Germline V CDR1 and CDR2: SGHVS, FQNEAQ. There are 15 residues in the CDR3. The CDR3 sequence is CASSLAGQGAFEQFF. The CDR3 nucleotides are TGTGCCAGCAGCTTAGCCGGACAGGGGGCATTTGAGCAGTTCTTC.

The chain combines TRBV7-2 with TRBJ2-1; 9 bases are a match to TRBD1. This CDR3 has 17 amino acids. The ends lost 4 bases at V and 7 bases at J; junction bases unmatched: 14. CDR1 is SGHTA and CDR2 is FQGNSA in the germline V gene. As DNA, the CDR3 is TGTGCCAGCAGCTCTCGCTTGGGGACAGGGTCGAGGAATGAGCAGTTCTTC. It translates to CASSSRLGTGSRNEQFF.

This clonotype has at least ten counts. The chain joins TRBV7-8 to TRBJ2-7; TRBD1 is a possible D gene (7 bases). The ends were cut back, 5 bases at V and 3 bases at J, with 17 bases in the middle. The CDR3 is 15 amino acids. The germline V gene encodes CDR1 SGHVS and CDR2 FQNEAQ. In DNA, the CDR3 is TGTGCCAGCAGCACCCGGACAGGAGGGGTCTACGAGCAGTACTTC. Its translation is CASSTRTGGVYEQYF.

This clonotype was found a few times. The chain couples TRBV13 to TRBJ2-1, with TRBD2 identical over 10 bases. Germline CDR1 PRHDT, CDR2 FYEKMQ (reference sequence). V lost 1 base and J lost 2; bases outside the gene matches: 14. The CDR3 covers 20 residues. CDR3 sequence reads: CASSLESQREGLETYNEQFF. The DNA of the CDR3 is TGTGCCAGCAGCTTAGAGTCTCAGCGGGAGGGCCTTGAAACCTACAATGAGCAGTTCTTC.

The chain combines TRBV19 with TRBJ1-6, with D unresolved. This CDR3 is built from 13 residues. The V end was cut by 6 bases, the J end by 9 bases, with 12 bases between. Germline CDR1 LNHDA, CDR2 SQIVND (reference sequence). CDR3 residues: CASRTDPVSPLHF. The CDR3 DNA is TGTGCCAGTAGGACGGATCCTGTTTCACCCCTCCACTTT.

The table lists this clonotype with many counts. V usage is TRBV20-1 and J usage is TRBJ2-6; D remains ambiguous. The CDR3 consists of 14 residues. Germline V CDR1 and CDR2: DFQATT, SNEGSKA (reference sequence). Trimming stripped 3 bases from V and 0 bases from J, with 6 bases between. The CDR3 DNA follows: TGCAGTGCTAGGGGCCGCTCTGGGGCCAACGTCCTGACTTTC. Protein sequence: CSARGRSGANVLTF.

The V call is TRBV20-1, the J call TRBJ2-7, with TRBD2 identical over 11 bases. The ends lost 0 bases at V and 1 base at J; junction bases unmatched: 8. Germline V gene lookup returns CDR1 DFQATT and CDR2 SNEGSKA (reference sequence). The CDR3 totals 17 residues. The CDR3 is CSARDWVAGGKSYEQYF. CDR3 in DNA: TGCAGTGCTAGAGATTGGGTAGCGGGGGGGAAATCCTACGAGCAGTACTTC.

This clonotype was seen only a few times. V gene TRBV4-1 combines with J gene TRBJ2-7; weak D call: TRBD2 (6 bases). Germline values: CDR1 MGHRA, CDR2 YSYEKL. Trimming pared 4 bases from V and 1 base from J, leaving 14 bases between. The CDR3 has 15 residues. DNA of the CDR3: TGCGCCAGCAGCCCAGGACTATCCCTATCCTACGAGCAGTACTTC. Amino acids: CASSPGLSLSYEQYF.

The chain links TRBV5-4 to TRBJ2-7; D not certain. Germline lookup yields CDR1 SGHNT and CDR2 YYREEE (reference sequence). V was cut by 0 bases and J by 0 bases, with 7 bases left in between. The CDR3 runs to 14 residues. DNA of the CDR3: TGTGCCAGCAGCTTGGAGGCAGACTCCTACGAGCAGTACTTC. Its protein is CASSLEADSYEQYF.

The chain carries TRBV7-2 and TRBJ2-5; D is unclear. V was pared by 5 bases and J by 5 bases, with 12 bases between. The CDR3 runs to 13 residues. CDR1 and CDR2 (germline): SGHTA, FQGNSA. CDR3: CASSPWSAETQYF. The CDR3 coding sequence is TGTGCCAGCAGCCCTTGGTCCGCGGAGACCCAGTACTTC.

This clonotype has more than one count but fewer than ten. The V and J genes are TRBV11-2 and TRBJ2-1; D call uncertain. Germline lookup yields CDR1 SGHAT and CDR2 FQNNGV. The CDR3 has 17 amino acids. Trimming stripped 5 bases from V and 1 base from J, with 18 bases between. The CDR3 is CASSHDRPLSSYNEQFF. CDR3 nucleotide sequence: TGTGCCAGCAGCCATGACCGACCCCTAAGTTCCTACAATGAGCAGTTCTTC.

The V call is TRBV20-1, the J call TRBJ2-1; D is ambiguous. The CDR3 spans 15 residues. Germline CDR1 and CDR2: DFQATT and SNEGSKA (reference sequence). V gave up 6 bases and J gave up 2 bases, with 17 bases separating them. CDR3 nucleotides: TGCAGTGCCGCCGGGCCTCGCTCCCCCTACAATGAGCAGTTCTTC. Translating it yields CSAAGPRSPYNEQFF.

The sample holds a few counts of this clonotype. The chain joins TRBV7-9 to TRBJ2-6; weak D call: TRBD1 (6 bases). Trimming left V 8 bases short and J 2 bases short, with 22 bases between. The length of the CDR3 is 18 residues. CDR1 is SEHNR, CDR2 FQNEAQ, per germline (reference sequence). The CDR3 sequence: CASCGGSLGFAGANVLTF. CDR3 in DNA: TGTGCCAGCTGTGGGGGCAGTTTGGGATTCGCTGGGGCCAACGTCCTGACTTTC. Using reference TRBV7-9 and TRBJ2-6 for the parts outside the CDR3, the full variable domain is DTGVSQNPRHKITKRGQNVTFRCDPISEHNRLYWYRQTLGQGPEFLTYFQNEAQLEKSRLLSDRFSAERPKGSFSTLEIQRTEQGDSAMYLCASCGGSLGFAGANVLTFGAGSRLTVL.

This clonotype was seen a handful of times. The chain is built from TRBV29-1 and TRBJ1-1; D is undetermined. With 3 bases removed from V and 0 bases from J, the gap between germline ends came to 14 bases. This CDR3 comprises 15 residues. Germline V gene sequence: CDR1 SQVTM, CDR2 ANQGSEA. CDR3 DNA sequence: TGCAGCGTTGACCCTGGGGTAAACATGAACACTGAAGCTTTCTTT. This codes for CSVDPGVNMNTEAFF.

In this sample, this clonotype turned up a few times. The chain employs TRBV20-1 and TRBJ2-5; D remains unclear. This CDR3 spans 11 amino acids. Deletions cut 0 bases from V and 6 bases from J, with 5 bases between. From germline, CDR1 is DFQATT and CDR2 SNEGSKA (reference sequence). The CDR3 loop reads CSARDAKTQYF. The CDR3 bases are TGCAGTGCTAGAGATGCAAAGACCCAGTACTTC.

The chain links TRBV4-1 to TRBJ1-1; 10 bases are a match to TRBD1. The CDR3 contains 15 residues. Trimming at V came to 3 bases and at J to 6 bases, leaving 7 bases not matched to a gene. Germline V gives CDR1 MGHRA, CDR2 YSYEKL. The CDR3 region has the DNA TGCGCCAGCAGCCAGCCGGGGACAGGGGTGCCTGAAGCTTTCTTT. Its translation is CASSQPGTGVPEAFF.